Presented here are 3 T cell receptor beta chains from one specimen sequenced in a study of human T cells and chemical hapten exposure. Specified time point: healthy volunteer bleed at 6 weeks. Before extraction, the whole blood was not fractionated, and total RNA was taken from it. One entry per CDR3 protein results from TCRdb running MiXCR on the RACE reads. This table holds roughly 80,000 distinct CDR3 sequences, around 9.3% found once. Sample: whole blood. The receptors come from a female donor in good health. Some clones in this sample may be carry-over from other donors' samples.

V is TRBV5-5 and J is TRBJ2-6; 7 bases line up with TRBD1. CDR1 is SGHKS and CDR2 is YYEKEE in the germline V gene (reference sequence). J lost 0 bases, V lost 4 bases, and 7 bases had no gene match. The length of the CDR3 is 17 residues. This CDR3 reads CASSKGQPSSGANVLTF. CDR3 bases: TGTGCCAGCAGCAAGGGACAGCCTAGCTCTGGGGCCAACGTCCTGACTTTC.

Ten or more counts support this clonotype. The J gene is TRBJ2-3, the V gene TRBV6-5; tentatively, D is TRBD2 (6 bases). V was cut by 6 bases and J by 6 bases, with 16 bases left in between. CDR1 and CDR2 (germline): MNHEY, SVGAGI. The CDR3 loop spans 14 amino acids. The CDR3 loop reads CASRPTRTIDTQYF. CDR3 nucleotides: TGTGCCAGCAGACCGACTAGAACGATTGATACGCAGTATTTT.

Ten or more counts support this clonotype. The rearrangement uses TRBV25-1 and TRBJ1-2, with D possibly matching TRBD1 (6 bases). V was shortened by 8 bases and J by 7 bases, with 14 bases between the two germline ends. The germline gives CDR1 MGHDK, CDR2 SYGVNS. CDR3 length equals 12 residues. CDR3 nucleotides: TGTGCCAGCGAAAACAGGGTACTTGGCTACACCTTC. This gives the protein CASENRVLGYTF.